The sequence of this T cell receptor (beta chain) was determined in a study of cytomegalovirus exposure and HLA in healthy donors. Regarding the study as a whole: A missense DCLRE1C variant was associated with V- and J-gene trimming of TCR beta chains in a later analysis, and an independent cohort replicated the association.

About this clone: Its antigen is as yet unknown.

PCR was performed using 60 Vbeta and 13 Jbeta primers. TCRdb's copy holds only in-frame clones and misses some; the assay was immunoSEQ multiplex PCR. The sample has about 120,000 clones, around 78% seen once. The length of the CDR3 is 13 residues. Germline V lookup: CDR1 SGHAT, CDR2 FQDESV (reference sequence). The ends were cut back, 5 bases at V and 0 bases at J, with 7 bases in the middle. Donors were ostensibly healthy at sampling, although undocumented immune exposures were probable. The origin of this receptor is a woman aged 25-40 years in good health and CMV-seropositive. The genes are TRBV11-1 and TRBJ1-1, with a tentative D call TRBD1 (5 bases). The sample taken for sequencing was PBMCs. CDR3 amino acids: CASSRQMNTEAFF. DNA of the CDR3: TGTGCCAGCAGCAGACAGATGAACACTGAAGCTTTCTTT.